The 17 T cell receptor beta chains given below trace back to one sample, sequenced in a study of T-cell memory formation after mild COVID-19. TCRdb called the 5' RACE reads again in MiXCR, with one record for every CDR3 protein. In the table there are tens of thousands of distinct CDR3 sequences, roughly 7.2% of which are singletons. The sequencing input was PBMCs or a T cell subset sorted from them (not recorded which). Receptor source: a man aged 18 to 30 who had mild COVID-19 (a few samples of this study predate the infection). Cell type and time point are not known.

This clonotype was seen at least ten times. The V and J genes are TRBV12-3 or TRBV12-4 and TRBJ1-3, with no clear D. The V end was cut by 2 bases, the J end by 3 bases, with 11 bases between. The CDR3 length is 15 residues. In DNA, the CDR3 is TGTGCCAGCAGTTTAAAGGACGGGGTTGGAAACACCATATATTTT. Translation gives CASSLKDGVGNTIYF.

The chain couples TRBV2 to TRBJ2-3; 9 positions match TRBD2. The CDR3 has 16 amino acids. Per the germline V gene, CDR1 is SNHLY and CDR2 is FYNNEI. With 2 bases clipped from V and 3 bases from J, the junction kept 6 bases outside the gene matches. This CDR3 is CASSEQAGGMTDTQYF. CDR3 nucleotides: TGTGCCAGCAGTGAACAAGCGGGGGGTATGACAGATACGCAGTATTTT.

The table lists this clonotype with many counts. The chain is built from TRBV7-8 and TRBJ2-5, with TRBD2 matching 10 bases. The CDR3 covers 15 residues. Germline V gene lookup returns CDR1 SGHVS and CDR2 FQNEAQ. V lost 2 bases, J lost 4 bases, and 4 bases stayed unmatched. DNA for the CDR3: TGTGCCAGCAGCTTACAGCGGGGGGGCCGAGAGACCCAGTACTTC. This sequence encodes CASSLQRGGRETQYF.

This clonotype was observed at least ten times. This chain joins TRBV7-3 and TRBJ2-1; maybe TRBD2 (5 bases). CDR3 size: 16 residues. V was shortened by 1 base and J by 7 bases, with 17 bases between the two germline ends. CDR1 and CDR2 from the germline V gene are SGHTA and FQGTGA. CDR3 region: CASSLRERTEYNEQFF. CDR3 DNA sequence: TGTGCCAGCAGCTTAAGGGAGCGGACTGAGTATAATGAGCAGTTCTTC.

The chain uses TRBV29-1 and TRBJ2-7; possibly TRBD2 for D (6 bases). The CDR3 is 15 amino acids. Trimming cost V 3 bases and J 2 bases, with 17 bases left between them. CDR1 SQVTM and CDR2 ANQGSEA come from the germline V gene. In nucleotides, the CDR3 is TGCAGCGTTGACGTTTCGGGAGCTAGGGCCTACGAGCAGTACTTC. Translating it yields CSVDVSGARAYEQYF.

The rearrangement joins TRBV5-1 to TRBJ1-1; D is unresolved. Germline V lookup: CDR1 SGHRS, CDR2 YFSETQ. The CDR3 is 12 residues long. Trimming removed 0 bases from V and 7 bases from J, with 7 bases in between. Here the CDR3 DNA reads TGCGCCAGCAGCTTGGTAGCGGGTGAAGCTTTCTTT. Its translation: CASSLVAGEAFF. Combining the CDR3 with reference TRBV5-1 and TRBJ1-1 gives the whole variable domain KAGVTQTPRYLIKTRGQQVTLSCSPISGHRSVSWYQQTPGQGLQFLFEYFSETQRNKGNFPGRFSGRQFSNSRSEMNVSTLELGDSALYLCASSLVAGEAFFGQGTRLTVV.

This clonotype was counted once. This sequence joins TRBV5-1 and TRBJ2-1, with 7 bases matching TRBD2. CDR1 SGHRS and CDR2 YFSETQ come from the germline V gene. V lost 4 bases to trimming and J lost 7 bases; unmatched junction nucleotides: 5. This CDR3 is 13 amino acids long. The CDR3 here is CASSQGLLNEQFF. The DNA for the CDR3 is TGCGCCAGCAGCCAGGGACTACTGAATGAGCAGTTCTTC.

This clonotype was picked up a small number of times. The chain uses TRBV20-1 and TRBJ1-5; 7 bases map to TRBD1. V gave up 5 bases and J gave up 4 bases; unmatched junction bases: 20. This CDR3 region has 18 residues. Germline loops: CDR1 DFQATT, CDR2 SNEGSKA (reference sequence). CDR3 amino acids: CSAPMTGRGYGVNQPQHF. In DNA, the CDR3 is TGCAGTGCTCCGATGACAGGGCGCGGTTACGGGGTAAATCAGCCCCAGCATTTT.

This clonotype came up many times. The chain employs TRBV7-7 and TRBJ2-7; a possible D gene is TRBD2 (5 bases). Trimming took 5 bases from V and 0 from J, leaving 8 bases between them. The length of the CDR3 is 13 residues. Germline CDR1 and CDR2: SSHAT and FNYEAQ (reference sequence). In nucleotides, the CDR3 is TGTGCCAGCAGCCCTGAGGGCTCCTACGAGCAGTACTTC. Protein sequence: CASSPEGSYEQYF.

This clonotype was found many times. The CDR3 sequence is CASSAWLRSDTIYF. CDR3 nucleotide sequence: TGTGCCAGCAGTGCGTGGCTCCGGTCTGACACCATATATTTT. The chain uses TRBV2 and TRBJ1-3; the D is unclear. The CDR3 contains 14 residues. The ends were cut back, 4 bases at V and 8 bases at J, with 15 bases in the middle. CDR1 and CDR2 from the germline V gene are SNHLY and FYNNEI.

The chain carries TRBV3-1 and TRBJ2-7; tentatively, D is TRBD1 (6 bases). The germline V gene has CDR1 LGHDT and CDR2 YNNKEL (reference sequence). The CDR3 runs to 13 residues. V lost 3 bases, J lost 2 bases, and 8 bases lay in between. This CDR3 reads CASSHGQPYEQYF. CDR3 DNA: TGTGCCAGCAGCCACGGACAGCCCTACGAGCAGTACTTC.

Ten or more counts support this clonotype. The CDR3 DNA reads as TGTGCCAGCAGCTTAGGCGTCAGGGCCTTGACAGATACGCAGTATTTT. Translating it yields CASSLGVRALTDTQYF. This chain joins TRBV7-2 and TRBJ2-3; TRBD1 is a possible D gene (5 bases). Trimming cost V 1 base and J 3 bases, with 14 bases left between them. The CDR3 has 16 residues. Germline values: CDR1 SGHTA, CDR2 FQGNSA.

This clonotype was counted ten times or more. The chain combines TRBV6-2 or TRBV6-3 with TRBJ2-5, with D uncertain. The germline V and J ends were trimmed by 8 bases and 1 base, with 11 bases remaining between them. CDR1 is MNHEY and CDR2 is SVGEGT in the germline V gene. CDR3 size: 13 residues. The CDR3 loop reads CASPRRLQETQYF. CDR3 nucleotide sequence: TGTGCCAGCCCTCGGCGGCTCCAAGAGACCCAGTACTTC.

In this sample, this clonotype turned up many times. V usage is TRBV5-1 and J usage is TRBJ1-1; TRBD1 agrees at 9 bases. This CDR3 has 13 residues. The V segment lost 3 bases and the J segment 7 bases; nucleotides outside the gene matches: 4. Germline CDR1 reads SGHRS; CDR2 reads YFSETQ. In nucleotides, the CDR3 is TGCGCCAGCAGCTGGACAGGGGCTTTTGAAGCTTTCTTT. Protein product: CASSWTGAFEAFF.

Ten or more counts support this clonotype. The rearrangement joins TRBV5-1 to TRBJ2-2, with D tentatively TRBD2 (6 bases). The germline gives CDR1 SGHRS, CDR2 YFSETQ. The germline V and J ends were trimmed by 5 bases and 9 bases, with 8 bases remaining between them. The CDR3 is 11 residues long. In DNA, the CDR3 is TGCGCCAGCAGGGGAGGCCGGGAGCTGTTTTTT. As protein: CASRGGRELFF. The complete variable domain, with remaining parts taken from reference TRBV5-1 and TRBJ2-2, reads KAGVTQTPRYLIKTRGQQVTLSCSPISGHRSVSWYQQTPGQGLQFLFEYFSETQRNKGNFPGRFSGRQFSNSRSEMNVSTLELGDSALYLCASRGGRELFFGEGSRLTVL.

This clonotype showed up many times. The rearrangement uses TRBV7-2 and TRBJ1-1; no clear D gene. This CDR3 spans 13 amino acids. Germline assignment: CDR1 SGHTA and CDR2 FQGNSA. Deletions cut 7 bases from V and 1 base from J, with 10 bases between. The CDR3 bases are TGTGCCAGCACCCCCCAACAGAACACTGAAGCTTTCTTT. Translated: CASTPQQNTEAFF.

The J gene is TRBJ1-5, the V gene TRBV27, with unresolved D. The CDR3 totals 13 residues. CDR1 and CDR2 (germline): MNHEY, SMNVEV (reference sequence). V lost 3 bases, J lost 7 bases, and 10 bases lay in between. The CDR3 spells CASSFRGEQPQHF. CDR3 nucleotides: TGTGCCAGCAGTTTCCGGGGAGAACAGCCCCAGCATTTT.